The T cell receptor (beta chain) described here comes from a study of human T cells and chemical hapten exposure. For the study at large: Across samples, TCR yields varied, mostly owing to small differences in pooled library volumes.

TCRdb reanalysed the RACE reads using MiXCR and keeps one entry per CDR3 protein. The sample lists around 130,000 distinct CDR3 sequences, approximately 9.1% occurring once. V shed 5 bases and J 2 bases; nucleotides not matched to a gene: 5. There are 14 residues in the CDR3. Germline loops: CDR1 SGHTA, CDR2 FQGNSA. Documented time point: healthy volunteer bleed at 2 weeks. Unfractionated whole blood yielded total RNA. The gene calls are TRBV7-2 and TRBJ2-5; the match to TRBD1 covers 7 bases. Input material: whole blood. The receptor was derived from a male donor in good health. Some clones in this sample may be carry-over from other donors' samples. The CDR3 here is CASSRDRAQETQYF. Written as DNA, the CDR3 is TGTGCCAGCAGCCGAGACAGGGCGCAAGAGACCCAGTACTTC. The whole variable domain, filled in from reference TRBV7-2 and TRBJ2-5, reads GAGVSQSPSNKVTEKGKDVELRCDPISGHTALYWYRQSLGQGLEFLIYFQGNSAPDKSGLPSDRFSAERTGGSVSTLTIQRTQQEDSAVYLCASSRDRAQETQYFGPGTRLLVL.